This TCR beta chain was profiled in a study of OX40 agonist ivuxolimab in advanced cancers. About the research overall: Intravenous ivuxolimab was administered to patients every 2 weeks at 0.01 to 10 mg/kg. Study-wide results and limits: People who partly responded at 0.1-3.0 mg/kg had some of the least clonal expansion seen.

The method was immunoSEQ multiplex PCR; TCRdb's version includes in-frame clones alone and lacks a portion of them. The table includes 65,000 to 85,000 clones, 85% detected once. Note on this clone: No antigen is known for it.

Baseline was the first blood sampling point, followed by cycle 4 day 1 and cycle 7 day 1. Germline CDR1 is SGHTA and CDR2 is FQGNSA. Between the trimmed V and J ends, which lost 8 bases and 1 base, there was a span of 11 bases. The CDR3 is 13 amino acids. This receptor was obtained from an adult with an advanced solid tumor such as melanoma, head and neck, liver or kidney cancer. The chain employs TRBV7-2 and TRBJ2-5; possibly TRBD1 or TRBD2 for D (5 bases each). The specimen comprised CD4+ or CD8+ T cells sorted from blood, sampled in a trial of the OX40 agonist ivuxolimab. CDR3 amino acids: CASFRDPQETQYF. The CDR3 coding sequence is TGTGCCAGCTTCCGGGACCCCCAAGAGACCCAGTACTTC.